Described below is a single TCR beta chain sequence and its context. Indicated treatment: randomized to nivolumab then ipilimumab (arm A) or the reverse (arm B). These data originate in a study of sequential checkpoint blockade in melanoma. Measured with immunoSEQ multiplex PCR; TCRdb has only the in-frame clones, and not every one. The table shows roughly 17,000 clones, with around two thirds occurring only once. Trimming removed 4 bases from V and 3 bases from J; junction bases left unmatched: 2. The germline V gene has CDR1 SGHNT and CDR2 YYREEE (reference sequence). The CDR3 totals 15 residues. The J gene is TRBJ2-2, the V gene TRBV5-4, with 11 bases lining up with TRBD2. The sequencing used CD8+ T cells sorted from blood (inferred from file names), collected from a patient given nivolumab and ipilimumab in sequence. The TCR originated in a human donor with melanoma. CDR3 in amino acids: CASSILAGDTGELFF. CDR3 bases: TGTGCCAGCAGCATACTAGCGGGGGACACCGGGGAGCTGTTTTTT. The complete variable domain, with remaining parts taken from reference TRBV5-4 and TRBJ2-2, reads ETGVTQSPTHLIKTRGQQVTLRCSSQSGHNTVSWYQQALGQGPQFIFQYYREEENGRGNFPPRFSGLQFPNYSSELNVNALELDDSALYLCASSILAGDTGELFFGEGSRLTVL.